This T cell receptor beta chain was captured in a study of breast tumors, draining lymph nodes, adjacent tissues. TCRdb independently ran MiXCR on the multiplex PCR reads; one entry per CDR3 protein. Here the sample spans tens of thousands of distinct CDR3 sequences, 35% to 50% being singletons. A remark on this clonotype: What it recognizes is unknown.

General study results and limits: That most tumor T cells come from lymph nodes remained unproven. Findings are consistent with lymph node origin and intratumoral expansion of most tumor T cells.

Sequenced material: breast tumor tissue. The receptor's source is a female donor with breast cancer. Some clones in this sample may be carry-over from other donors' samples.

DNA for the CDR3: TGCAGTGCTAGAGTGCTAGCGGGAGCATTTACCGGGGAGCTGTTTTTT. It translates to CSARVLAGAFTGELFF. The chain recombines TRBV20-1 with TRBJ2-2, with 10 bases identical to TRBD2. Germline V gene data show CDR1 as DFQATT and CDR2 as SNEGSKA (reference sequence). The CDR3 runs 16 residues. V trimming: 1 base; J trimming: 5 bases; junction bases outside the gene matches: 7.